Below, 18 T cell receptor beta chains from the same sample are listed, as sequenced in a study of blood T cell repertoires in COVID-19. This table comes from immunoSEQ multiplex PCR, and its TCRdb copy is limited to in-frame clones, with some not included. Among about 190,000 clones listed, just under 80% were seen once. Sequencing used peripheral blood. Receptors were obtained from a woman of 80 years or more with active or convalescent COVID-19.

The rearrangement links TRBV9 to TRBJ2-1, with a tentative D call TRBD2 (5 bases). Germline-derived CDR1 and CDR2 are SGDLS and YYNGEE. With 0 bases removed from V and 9 bases from J, the gap between germline ends came to 16 bases. The CDR3 loop spans 15 amino acids. As DNA, the CDR3 is TGTGCCAGCAGCGTAGTCGGTGAGCGGTGGGGTGAGCAGTTCTTC. It yields the protein CASSVVGERWGEQFF.

The V gene is TRBV23-1, the J gene TRBJ1-4; D is unclear. TRBV23-1 is an open reading frame, and its role is uncertain. Trimming took 2 bases from V and 3 from J, leaving 7 bases between them. The CDR3 is made up of 14 amino acids. DNA for the CDR3: TGCGCCAGCAGTCAAGAGGCCTCTAATGAAAAACTGTTTTTT. Translating it yields CASSQEASNEKLFF.

Only a few counts were recorded for this clone. The chain recombines TRBV7-9 with TRBJ2-5; D is ambiguous. Germline CDR1 is SEHNR and CDR2 is FQNEAQ (reference sequence). The CDR3 is made up of 13 amino acids. Deletions cut 0 bases from V and 0 bases from J, with 2 bases between. This CDR3 reads CASSLAYQETQYF. The CDR3 DNA sequence: TGTGCCAGCAGCTTAGCCTACCAAGAGACCCAGTACTTC.

This clone was recorded only once. This chain joins TRBV18 and TRBJ1-1; D is uncertain. Germline assignment: CDR1 KGHSH and CDR2 LQKENI. The V and J ends lost 3 bases and 0 bases respectively, with 14 bases between them. The CDR3 extends over 16 amino acids. CDR3 amino acids: CASSPGAQGLNTEAFF. In DNA form, the CDR3 reads TGTGCCAGCTCACCGGGCGCGCAAGGCCTGAACACTGAAGCTTTCTTT. Combining the CDR3 with reference TRBV18 and TRBJ1-1 gives the whole variable domain NAGVMQNPRHLVRRRGQEARLRCSPMKGHSHVYWYRQLPEEGLKFMVYLQKENIIDESGMPKERFSAEFPKEGPSILRIQQVVRGDSAAYFCASSPGAQGLNTEAFFGQGTRLTVV.

The chain is built from TRBV3-1 (or the pseudogene TRBV3-2) and TRBJ2-5; D possibly corresponds to TRBD2 (5 bases). The CDR3 has 14 residues. Trimming left V 1 base short and J 5 bases short, with 11 bases between. Germline V gene data show CDR1 as LGHDT and CDR2 as YNNKEL (reference sequence). CDR3 in amino acids: CASSQGGGGETQYF. DNA for the CDR3: TGTGCCAGCAGCCAAGGTGGCGGCGGGGAGACCCAGTACTTC.

The rearrangement links TRBV7-6 to TRBJ1-6, with D perhaps TRBD1 (5 bases). The CDR3 loop spans 15 amino acids. Trimming left V 5 bases short and J 0 bases short, with 8 bases between. Germline CDR1 SGHVS, CDR2 FNYEAQ. The CDR3 nucleotides are TGTGCCAGCAGCGCTGACAGCTCCTATAATTCACCCCTCCACTTT. Amino acids: CASSADSSYNSPLHF.

The rearrangement uses TRBV11-2 and TRBJ1-6; D call uncertain. This CDR3 has 16 amino acids. Trimming took off 6 bases at V and 0 bases at J, with 12 bases between the two ends. Germline V gives CDR1 SGHAT, CDR2 FQNNGV. The CDR3 bases are TGTGCCAGCAGACTCTTCTCGAGCTCCTATAATTCACCCCTCCACTTT. It translates to CASRLFSSSYNSPLHF.

This chain joins TRBV2 and TRBJ2-2; TRBD1 matches at 9 bases. V lost 10 bases and J lost 4; bases outside the gene matches: 16. CDR1 SNHLY and CDR2 FYNNEI come from the germline V gene. CDR3 size: 17 residues. The CDR3 DNA follows: TGTGCCATCCCCCACCCAGCCGGGACAGGGTCCACCGGGGAGCTGTTTTTT. Its protein is CAIPHPAGTGSTGELFF.

This sequence joins TRBV3-1 (or the pseudogene TRBV3-2) and TRBJ2-7, with 7 bases matching TRBD2. This CDR3 has 15 amino acids. Germline CDR1 and CDR2: LGHDT and YNNKEL (reference sequence). V trimming: 4 bases; J trimming: 6 bases; junction bases outside the gene matches: 12. The CDR3: CASSPSAKGRGEQYF. The DNA of the CDR3 is TGTGCCAGCAGCCCTTCGGCGAAGGGGAGGGGCGAGCAGTACTTC.

The chain recombines TRBV18 with TRBJ1-6, with D perhaps matching TRBD1 (6 bases). V was pared by 3 bases and J by 10 bases, with 19 bases between. The CDR3 runs 16 residues. Germline CDR1 is KGHSH and CDR2 is LQKENI. CDR3 residues: CASSPAKPGVGSPLHF. In DNA form, the CDR3 reads TGTGCCAGCTCACCCGCCAAGCCAGGGGTCGGGTCACCCCTCCACTTT.

V usage is TRBV18 and J usage is TRBJ1-1; TRBD1 might be the D (5 bases). Germline V gives CDR1 KGHSH, CDR2 LQKENI. With 6 bases removed from V and 1 base from J, the gap between germline ends came to 15 bases. This CDR3 comprises 15 residues. CDR3 protein: CASSLLPGGNTEAFF. The DNA of the CDR3 is TGTGCCAGCTCGCTACTCCCGGGGGGGAACACTGAAGCTTTCTTT. Variable domain in full (rest from reference TRBV18 and TRBJ1-1): NAGVMQNPRHLVRRRGQEARLRCSPMKGHSHVYWYRQLPEEGLKFMVYLQKENIIDESGMPKERFSAEFPKEGPSILRIQQVVRGDSAAYFCASSLLPGGNTEAFFGQGTRLTVV.

The chain couples TRBV19 to TRBJ1-2; TRBD1 might be the D (6 bases). Germline assignment: CDR1 LNHDA and CDR2 SQIVND (reference sequence). CDR3 length equals 14 residues. Trimming shortened V by 8 bases and J by 8 bases, and 21 bases separated the two germline ends. Here the CDR3 reads CASLPGAGDWGYTF. The CDR3, as DNA: TGTGCCAGTCTTCCAGGGGCCGGTGACTGGGGCTACACCTTC.

J is TRBJ1-2 and V is TRBV27, with TRBD1 matching 9 bases. Germline V gene sequence: CDR1 MNHEY, CDR2 SMNVEV (reference sequence). The CDR3 runs to 15 residues. V gave up 6 bases and J gave up 1 base; unmatched junction bases: 6. Written as DNA, the CDR3 is TGTGCCAGCAGCCGAGGACAGGGGAGTAACTATGGCTACACCTTC. It translates to CASSRGQGSNYGYTF.

This clone was detected a few times. The chain carries TRBV5-1 and TRBJ1-2; no definite D call. The CDR3 extends over 16 amino acids. Germline-derived CDR1 and CDR2 are SGHRS and YFSETQ. Trimming left V 4 bases short and J 4 bases short, with 20 bases between. The CDR3 region is CASSPGQPADFYGYTF. In DNA form, the CDR3 reads TGCGCCAGCAGCCCTGGCCAGCCAGCCGACTTCTATGGCTACACCTTC. Using reference TRBV5-1 and TRBJ1-2 for the parts outside the CDR3, the full variable domain is KAGVTQTPRYLIKTRGQQVTLSCSPISGHRSVSWYQQTPGQGLQFLFEYFSETQRNKGNFPGRFSGRQFSNSRSEMNVSTLELGDSALYLCASSPGQPADFYGYTFGSGTRLTVV.

The gene calls are TRBV6-1 and TRBJ2-7; D is unclear. Germline CDR1 is MNHNS and CDR2 is SASEGT. This CDR3 spans 16 amino acids. Trimming took off 1 base at V and 3 bases at J, with 16 bases between the two ends. The chain's CDR3 is CASSEGPDTYYYEQYF. Written as DNA, the CDR3 is TGTGCCAGCAGTGAAGGACCCGATACGTACTACTACGAGCAGTACTTC.

The V call is TRBV6-2 or TRBV6-3, the J call TRBJ2-3, with D perhaps matching TRBD1 (6 bases). This CDR3 contains 17 residues. V gave up 5 bases and J gave up 6 bases, with 24 bases separating them. CDR1 is MNHEY, CDR2 SVGEGT, per germline. The CDR3 DNA reads TGTGCCAGCAGTATGCCCCGACAGGCAATTCGGTTGGATACGCAGTATTTT. Its translation: CASSMPRQAIRLDTQYF.

The chain carries TRBV28 and TRBJ2-1; 9 bases line up with TRBD2. V lost 3 bases to trimming and J lost 5 bases; unmatched junction nucleotides: 8. Germline values: CDR1 MDHEN, CDR2 SYDVKM. The CDR3 is made up of 16 amino acids. The CDR3 region is CASSFLRIAGDNEQFF. The CDR3 DNA sequence: TGTGCCAGCAGTTTCCTTAGGATAGCGGGGGACAATGAGCAGTTCTTC.

The chain couples TRBV18 to TRBJ2-7; a weak D match, TRBD1 (5 bases). Germline CDR1 KGHSH, CDR2 LQKENI. The CDR3 totals 13 residues. V lost 2 bases, J lost 4 bases, and 9 bases lay in between. The CDR3 loop is CASSPGSGYEQYF. In DNA form, the CDR3 reads TGTGCCAGCTCACCAGGTTCAGGGTACGAGCAGTACTTC.